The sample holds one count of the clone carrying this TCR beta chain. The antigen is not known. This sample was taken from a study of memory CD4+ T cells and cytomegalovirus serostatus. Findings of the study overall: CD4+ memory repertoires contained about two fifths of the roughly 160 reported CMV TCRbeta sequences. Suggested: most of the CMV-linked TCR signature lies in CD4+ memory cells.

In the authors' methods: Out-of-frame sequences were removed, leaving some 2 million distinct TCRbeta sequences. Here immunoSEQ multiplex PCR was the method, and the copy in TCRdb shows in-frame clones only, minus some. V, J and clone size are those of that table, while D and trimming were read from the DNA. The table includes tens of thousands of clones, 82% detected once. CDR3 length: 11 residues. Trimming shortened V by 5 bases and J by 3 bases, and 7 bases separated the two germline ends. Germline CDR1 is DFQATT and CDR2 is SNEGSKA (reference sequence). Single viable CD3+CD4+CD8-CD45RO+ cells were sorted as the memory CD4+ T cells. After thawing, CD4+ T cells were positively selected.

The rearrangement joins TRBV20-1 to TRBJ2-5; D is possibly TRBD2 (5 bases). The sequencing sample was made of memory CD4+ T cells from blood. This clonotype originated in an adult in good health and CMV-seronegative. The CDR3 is CSAQREETQYF. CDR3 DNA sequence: TGCAGTGCTCAGAGGGAAGAGACCCAGTACTTC.